What follows are 14 T cell receptor beta chains derived from one specimen sequenced in a study of regulatory dendritic cells for organ transplantation. CFSE-labeled sorted T cells met regulatory or mature dendritic cells for over 4 days. Their specific antigens are unknown. TCRdb's table, derived via immunoSEQ multiplex PCR, lists solely in-frame clones and lacks some. This table has fewer than 15,000 clones, 75% to 80% appearing once. Sequencing used naive CD8+ T cells from blood cultured with regulatory dendritic cells. Subset here: CD45RA+ naive T cells. The origin of the receptors is a human donor in good health.

The CDR3 coding sequence is TGTGCCAGCAGTTATAGGAGGACGGCCGATGAAAAACTGTTTTTT. This gives the protein CASSYRRTADEKLFF. The chain combines TRBV6-6 with TRBJ1-4, with D unclear. CDR1 is MNHNY, CDR2 SVGAGI, per germline (reference sequence). The CDR3 contains 15 residues. With 3 bases removed from V and 6 bases from J, the gap between germline ends came to 14 bases.

V gene TRBV7-8 combines with J gene TRBJ1-6; D unresolved. Trimming shortened V by 1 base and J by 0 bases, and 13 bases separated the two germline ends. Germline V lookup: CDR1 SGHVS, CDR2 FQNEAQ. The CDR3 covers 18 residues. As DNA, the CDR3 is TGTGCCAGCAGCTTAGTTCGGCGGCAGAGCTCCTATAATTCACCCCTCCACTTT. Residues: CASSLVRRQSSYNSPLHF.

V and J are TRBV4-1 and TRBJ2-7; tentative D call: TRBD2 (6 bases). V lost 1 base and J 1 base, leaving 14 bases between the germline ends. The CDR3 totals 16 residues. Germline assignment: CDR1 MGHRA and CDR2 YSYEKL. CDR3 in DNA: TGCGCCAGCAGCCAAGGAAGAGGCGGAGGGTCCTACGAGCAGTACTTC. Protein sequence: CASSQGRGGGSYEQYF.

The chain is built from TRBV7-9 and TRBJ2-1; D gene unclear. V shed 1 base and J shed 7 bases, with 5 bases lying between them. Germline CDR1 SEHNR, CDR2 FQNEAQ (reference sequence). This CDR3 contains 12 residues. The CDR3 is CASSLGANEQFF. The CDR3 nucleotides read TGTGCCAGCAGCTTAGGAGCAAATGAGCAGTTCTTC.

The chain has TRBV7-8 and TRBJ2-7, with 8 positions matching TRBD1. Germline V gives CDR1 SGHVS, CDR2 FQNEAQ. The CDR3 has 14 residues. Losses at the gene ends were 5 bases for V and 3 bases for J; bases not matched to a gene: 6. This CDR3 is CASSPRQGIYEQYF. As DNA, the CDR3 is TGTGCCAGCAGCCCGCGACAGGGGATCTACGAGCAGTACTTC.

The chain links TRBV15 to TRBJ2-2, with 8 bases identical to TRBD1. This CDR3 has 19 residues. Germline V gene sequence: CDR1 LNHNV, CDR2 YYDKDF (reference sequence). V lost 4 bases to trimming and J lost 8 bases; unmatched junction nucleotides: 21. The CDR3 nucleotides read TGTGCCACCAGCACCTCGACAGGGGAAGGGGGCACCGGTTTTGGGGAGCTGTTTTTT. This encodes CATSTSTGEGGTGFGELFF.

The chain carries TRBV6-5 and TRBJ1-1; 9 nucleotides line up with TRBD1. The ends lost 0 bases at V and 8 bases at J; junction bases unmatched: 1. This CDR3 is 13 amino acids long. Germline values: CDR1 MNHEY, CDR2 SVGAGI. CDR3 coding DNA: TGTGCCAGCAGTTACTCCGGGACAGGGGAAGCTTTCTTT. Its translation: CASSYSGTGEAFF.

This clone was detected only once. The chain joins TRBV6-1 to TRBJ1-2; 7 bases are a match to TRBD1. The CDR3 is made up of 14 amino acids. V lost 0 bases and J lost 4; bases outside the gene matches: 2. In germline, CDR1 is MNHNS, CDR2 SASEGT. Here the CDR3 DNA reads TGTGCCAGCAGTGAAGCCGACAGGGTCTATGGCTACACCTTC. It yields the protein CASSEADRVYGYTF.

The rearrangement joins TRBV6-6 to TRBJ2-3; 8 nucleotides match TRBD2. The CDR3 sequence is 14 residues long. Unmatched junction bases numbered 5, after V lost 4 bases and J lost 5 bases. Germline values: CDR1 MNHNY, CDR2 SVGAGI (reference sequence). As DNA, the CDR3 is TGTGCCAGCAGTTTTACTAGCGGAGTAGATACGCAGTATTTT. Encoded protein: CASSFTSGVDTQYF.

This clone was found a few times. The gene calls are TRBV14 and TRBJ1-1; the D is unclear. The CDR3 has 13 residues. V dropped 7 bases and J dropped 6 bases, with 15 bases sitting between them. CDR1 is SGHDN, CDR2 FVKESK, per germline. The CDR3 sequence: CASNDYTASEAFF. DNA for the CDR3: TGTGCCAGCAACGACTATACAGCCTCTGAAGCTTTCTTT.

This clone has just one count. Here the CDR3 DNA reads TGTGCCAGCTCCGGGACAGGAATGGACGAGCAGTACTTC. This encodes CASSGTGMDEQYF. The chain uses TRBV18 and TRBJ2-5; 8 bases are shared with TRBD1. The end of the DNA is better explained by TRBJ2-7, so the J call may be wrong. Germline CDR1 is KGHSH and CDR2 is LQKENI. The CDR3 sequence is 13 residues long.

The chain has TRBV9 and TRBJ2-2; 12 bases agree with TRBD1. With 4 bases clipped from V and 3 bases from J, the junction kept 16 bases outside the gene matches. The CDR3 runs to 20 residues. The V gene's germline CDR1 is SGDLS and CDR2 YYNGEE. The CDR3 loop is CASSPRVAGQGARYTGELFF. The CDR3 DNA reads as TGTGCCAGCAGCCCGAGAGTGGCGGGACAGGGGGCTCGCTACACCGGGGAGCTGTTTTTT. The whole variable domain, remainder taken from reference TRBV9 and TRBJ2-2, is DSGVTQTPKHLITATGQRVTLRCSPRSGDLSVYWYQQSLDQGLQFLIQYYNGEERAKGNILERFSAQQFPDLHSELNLSSLELGDSALYFCASSPRVAGQGARYTGELFFGEGSRLTVL.

This CDR3 reads CASSLADRGSYEQYF. The CDR3 DNA reads as TGTGCCAGCAGCTTAGCCGACAGGGGGTCCTACGAGCAGTACTTC. V and J are TRBV7-6 and TRBJ2-7; 9 bases align to TRBD1. J gave up 1 base and V 0 bases, and 1 base lay outside the gene matches. The V gene's germline CDR1 is SGHVS and CDR2 FNYEAQ. CDR3 size: 15 residues.

The genes are TRBV5-4 and TRBJ1-5; D may be TRBD1 (5 bases). Per germline, CDR1 SGHNT and CDR2 YYREEE (reference sequence). The ends were cut back, 4 bases at V and 6 bases at J, with 8 bases in the middle. The CDR3 consists of 12 residues. CDR3 loop: CASSNGGQPQHF. CDR3 nucleotide sequence: TGTGCCAGCAGCAACGGGGGTCAGCCCCAGCATTTT.